This T cell receptor (beta chain) was identified in a study of blood T cell repertoires in COVID-19. Turning to the study itself: The cDNA or gDNA used as material had been derived from T cells, B-cell-depleted T cells, or PBMCs.

Recovered status in Cohort 3 required two negative PCRs, clearance, or symptom resolution. Assay used: immunoSEQ multiplex PCR; TCRdb lists only in-frame clones, some missing. The sample lists some 100,000 clones; roughly 85% were seen once. The CDR3 runs to 18 residues. The germline CDR1 and CDR2 sequences are KGHDR and SFDVKD. V was clipped by 1 base and J by 7 bases, with 22 bases between them. The rearrangement uses TRBV24-1 and TRBJ2-1, with D possibly matching TRBD1 (6 bases). This receptor was obtained from a woman between 50 and 59 years old who had recovered from COVID-19. Sequences were obtained from PBMCs or T cells enriched from blood (not recorded which). Here the CDR3 reads CATSDLPGLRDTGNEQFF. DNA of the CDR3: TGTGCCACCAGTGATTTACCTGGACTCCGGGACACGGGTAATGAGCAGTTCTTC.